This T cell receptor (beta chain) was identified during a study of shared clonotypes between healthy human individuals. Broader study findings: For sorted subsets, rarefaction showed incomplete sequencing despite large depth. Larger richness was generally estimated for naive than memory subsets.

Worth noting for this clone: No antigen is known for it.

Repertoires were generated with immunoSEQ multiplex PCR, while TCRdb's copy carries only in-frame clones and drops some. The table includes some 1.1 million clones, roughly 80% detected once. Trimming removed 0 bases at V and 1 base at J, with 8 bases between. Germline loops: CDR1 SGHNT, CDR2 YYREEE (reference sequence). The CDR3 runs to 15 residues. Material: memory CD4+ T cells from PBMCs. Subset of the sample: CD45RA-negative fraction. This rearrangement joins TRBV5-4 to TRBJ1-3; D remains unclear. The clonotype was recovered from a man between 18 and 29 years old in good health. Some clones in this sample may be carry-over from other donors' samples. CDR3 residues: CASSLGLVSGNTIYF. The CDR3 region has the DNA TGTGCCAGCAGCTTGGGTTTGGTGTCTGGAAACACCATATATTTT.